The rows below give T cell receptor beta chains drawn from one sample of a study of monozygotic twins with inflammatory bowel disease. From its re-call of the 5' RACE reads, TCRdb lists each CDR3 protein once, without DNA. This sample contains more than 110,000 distinct CDR3 sequences. The material sequenced was blood. The source of these receptors is a human donor with ulcerative colitis or Crohn's disease, or a healthy co-twin of an affected twin (not recorded which). CDR3s include the opening cysteine and the closing phenylalanine or tryptophan.

J: TRBJ2-7
V: TRBV18
CDR3: CASSPPSPPYEQYF

J: TRBJ2-7
V: TRBV7-8
CDR3: CASSRPTSDEQYF

J: TRBJ2-2
V: TRBV5-6
CDR3: CASSYPTSGMSTGELFF

J: TRBJ2-1
V: TRBV19
CDR3: CASRTREYNEQFF

J: TRBJ2-2
V: TRBV20-1
CDR3: CSARDLRTPLTGELFF

J: TRBJ2-1
V: TRBV5-1
CDR3: CASSFLAGGNNEQFF

J: TRBJ1-1
V: TRBV20-1
CDR3: CTAAGGNTEAFF

J: TRBJ2-1
V: TRBV20-1
CDR3: CSARDPWGTGGNEQFF

J: TRBJ1-6
V: TRBV14
CDR3: CASSQDYGASSPLHF

J: TRBJ2-5
V: TRBV6-5
CDR3: CASSYSGTKETQYF

J: TRBJ2-3
V: TRBV7-2
CDR3: CASSVSGTTGDTQYF

J: TRBJ2-2
V: TRBV5-1
CDR3: CASSLAAGANTGELFF

J: TRBJ1-4
V: TRBV14
CDR3: CASSQLRGLNNEKLFF

J: TRBJ2-1
V: TRBV11-2
CDR3: CASSLLSPLLALDEQFF

J: TRBJ1-5
V: TRBV28
CDR3: CASIKGGGNQPQHF

J: TRBJ2-3
V: TRBV7-6
CDR3: CASSLGSGTDTQYF

J: TRBJ1-5
V: TRBV20-1
CDR3: CSSGSGYSNQPQHF

J: TRBJ2-3
V: TRBV5-1
CDR3: CASSGGQIPSTDTQYF

J: TRBJ2-5
V: TRBV29-1
CDR3: CSVALRQRTETQYF

J: TRBJ2-1
V: TRBV7-9
CDR3: CASSLKHGGASGNEQFF

J: TRBJ2-2
V: TRBV9
CDR3: CASSVVGTGNTGELFF

J: TRBJ2-2
V: TRBV7-8
CDR3: CASLGTGSPGELFF